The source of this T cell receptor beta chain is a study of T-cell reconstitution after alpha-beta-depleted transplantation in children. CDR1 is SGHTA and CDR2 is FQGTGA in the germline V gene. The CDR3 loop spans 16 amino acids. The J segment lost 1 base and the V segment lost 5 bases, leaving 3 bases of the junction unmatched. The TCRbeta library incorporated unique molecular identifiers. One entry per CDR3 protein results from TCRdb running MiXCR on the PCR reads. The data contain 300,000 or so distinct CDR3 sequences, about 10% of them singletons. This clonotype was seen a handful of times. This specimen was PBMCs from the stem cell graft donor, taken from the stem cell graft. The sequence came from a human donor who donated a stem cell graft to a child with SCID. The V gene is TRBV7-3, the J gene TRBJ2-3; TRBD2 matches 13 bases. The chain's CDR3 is CASSRGLAGGTDTQYF. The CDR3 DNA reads TGTGCCAGCAGCCGCGGACTAGCGGGGGGCACAGATACGCAGTATTTT.